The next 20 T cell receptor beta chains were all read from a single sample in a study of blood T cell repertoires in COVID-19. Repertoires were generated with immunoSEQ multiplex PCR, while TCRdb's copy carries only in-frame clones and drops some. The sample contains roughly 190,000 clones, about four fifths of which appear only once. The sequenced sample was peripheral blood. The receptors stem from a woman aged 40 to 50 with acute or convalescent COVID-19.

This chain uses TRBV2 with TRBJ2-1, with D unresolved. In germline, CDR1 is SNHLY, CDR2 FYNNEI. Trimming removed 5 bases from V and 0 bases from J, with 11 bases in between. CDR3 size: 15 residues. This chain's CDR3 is CASSTSLASYNEQFF. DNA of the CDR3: TGTGCCAGCAGTACGTCTTTGGCCTCCTACAATGAGCAGTTCTTC.

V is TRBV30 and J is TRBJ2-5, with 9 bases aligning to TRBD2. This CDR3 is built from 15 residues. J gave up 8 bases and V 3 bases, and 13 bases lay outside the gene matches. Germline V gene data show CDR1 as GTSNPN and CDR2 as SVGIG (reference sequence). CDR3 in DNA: TGTGCCTGGAGACCGCTGACTAGCGGCGGAAAAACCCAGTACTTC. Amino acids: CAWRPLTSGGKTQYF.

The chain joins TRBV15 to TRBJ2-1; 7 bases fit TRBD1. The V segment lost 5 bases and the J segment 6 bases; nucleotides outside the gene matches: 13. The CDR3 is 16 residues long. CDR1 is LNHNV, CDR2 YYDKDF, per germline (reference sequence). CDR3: CATSGHGGQNSNEQFF. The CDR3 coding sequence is TGTGCCACCAGCGGACATGGGGGACAGAATTCCAATGAGCAGTTCTTC. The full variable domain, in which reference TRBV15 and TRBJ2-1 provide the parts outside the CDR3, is DAMVIQNPRYQVTQFGKPVTLSCSQTLNHNVMYWYQQKSSQAPKLLFHYYDKDFNNEADTPDNFQSRRPNTSFCFLDIRSPGLGDTAMYLCATSGHGGQNSNEQFFGPGTRLTVL.

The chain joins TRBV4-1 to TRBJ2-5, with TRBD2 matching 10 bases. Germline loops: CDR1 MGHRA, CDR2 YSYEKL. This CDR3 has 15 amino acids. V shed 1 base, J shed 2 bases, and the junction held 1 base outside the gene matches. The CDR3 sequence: CASSQGTSGQETQYF. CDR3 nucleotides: TGCGCCAGCAGCCAAGGGACTAGCGGACAAGAGACCCAGTACTTC.

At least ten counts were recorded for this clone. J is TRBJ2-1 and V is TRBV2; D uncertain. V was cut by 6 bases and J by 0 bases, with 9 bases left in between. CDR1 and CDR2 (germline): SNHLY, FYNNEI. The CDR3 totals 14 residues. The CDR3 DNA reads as TGTGCCAGCAGCCTAGATAGCTCCTACAATGAGCAGTTCTTC. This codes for CASSLDSSYNEQFF.

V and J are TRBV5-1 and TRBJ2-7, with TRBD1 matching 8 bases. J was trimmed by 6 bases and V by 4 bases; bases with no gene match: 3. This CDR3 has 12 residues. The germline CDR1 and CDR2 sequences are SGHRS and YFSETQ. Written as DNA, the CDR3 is TGCGCCAGCAGCATAACAGGGGGCGAGCAGTACTTC. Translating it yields CASSITGGEQYF.

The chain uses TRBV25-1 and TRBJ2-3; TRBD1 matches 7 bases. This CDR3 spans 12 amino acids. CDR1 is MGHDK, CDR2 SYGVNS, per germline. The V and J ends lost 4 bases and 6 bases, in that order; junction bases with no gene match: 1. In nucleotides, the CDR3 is TGTGCCAGCAGTGTAGGGGGCGATACGCAGTATTTT. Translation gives CASSVGGDTQYF. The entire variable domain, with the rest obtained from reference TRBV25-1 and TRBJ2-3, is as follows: EADIYQTPRYLVIGTGKKITLECSQTMGHDKMYWYQQDPGMELHLIHYSYGVNSTEKGDLSSESTVSRIRTEHFPLTLESARPSHTSQYLCASSVGGDTQYFGPGTRLTVL.

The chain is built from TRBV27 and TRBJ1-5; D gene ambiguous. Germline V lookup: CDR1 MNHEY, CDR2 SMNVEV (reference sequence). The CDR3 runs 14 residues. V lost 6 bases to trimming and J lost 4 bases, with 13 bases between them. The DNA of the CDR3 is TGTGCCAGCAGCCCGATCGCGCGGAATCAGCCCCAGCATTTT. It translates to CASSPIARNQPQHF.

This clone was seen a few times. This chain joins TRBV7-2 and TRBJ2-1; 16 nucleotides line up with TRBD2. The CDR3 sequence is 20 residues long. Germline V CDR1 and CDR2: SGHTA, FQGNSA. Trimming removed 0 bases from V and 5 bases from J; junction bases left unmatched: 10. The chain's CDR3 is CASSLASRGTSGRAHNEQFF. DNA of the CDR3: TGTGCCAGCAGCTTAGCGTCGAGGGGGACTAGCGGGAGGGCCCACAATGAGCAGTTCTTC.

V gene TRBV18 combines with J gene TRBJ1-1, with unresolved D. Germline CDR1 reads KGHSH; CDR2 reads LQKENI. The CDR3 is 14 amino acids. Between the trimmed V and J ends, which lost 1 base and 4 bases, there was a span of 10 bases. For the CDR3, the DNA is TGTGCCAGCTCACCACAGGAGGGTAGCACTGAAGCTTTCTTT. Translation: CASSPQEGSTEAFF.

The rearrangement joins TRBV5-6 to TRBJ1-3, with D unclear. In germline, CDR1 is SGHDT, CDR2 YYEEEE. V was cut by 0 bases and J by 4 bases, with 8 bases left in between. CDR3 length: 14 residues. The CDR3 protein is CASSLDRFGNTIYF. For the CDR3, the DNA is TGTGCCAGCAGCTTGGATCGGTTCGGAAACACCATATATTTT.

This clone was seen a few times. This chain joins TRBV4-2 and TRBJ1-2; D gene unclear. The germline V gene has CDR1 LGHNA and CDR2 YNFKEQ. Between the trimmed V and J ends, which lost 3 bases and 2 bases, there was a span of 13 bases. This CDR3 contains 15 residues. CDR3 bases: TGTGCCAGCAGCCAGGGGAGCACCGAGAACTATGGCTACACCTTC. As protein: CASSQGSTENYGYTF.

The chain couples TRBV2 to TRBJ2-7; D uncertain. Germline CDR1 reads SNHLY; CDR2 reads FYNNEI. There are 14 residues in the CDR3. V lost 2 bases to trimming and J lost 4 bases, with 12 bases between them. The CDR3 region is CASSEPRIGYEQYF. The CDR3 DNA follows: TGTGCCAGCAGTGAACCGCGAATCGGGTACGAGCAGTACTTC.

In nucleotides, the CDR3 is TGTGCCAGCAGTAGACAGGGGGCGGAACAGCCCCAGCATTTT. It encodes CASSRQGAEQPQHF. The V and J genes are TRBV27 and TRBJ1-5, with 10 bases aligning to TRBD1. This CDR3 is built from 14 residues. The V segment lost 5 bases and the J segment 7 bases; nucleotides outside the gene matches: 5. Germline V lookup: CDR1 MNHEY, CDR2 SMNVEV (reference sequence).

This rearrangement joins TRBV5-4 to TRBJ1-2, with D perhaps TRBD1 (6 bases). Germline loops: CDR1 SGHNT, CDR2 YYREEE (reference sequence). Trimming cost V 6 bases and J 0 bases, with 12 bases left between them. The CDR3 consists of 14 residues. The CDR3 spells CASNWGGTNYGYTF. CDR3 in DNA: TGTGCCAGCAACTGGGGGGGCACTAACTATGGCTACACCTTC. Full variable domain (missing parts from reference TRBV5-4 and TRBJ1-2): ETGVTQSPTHLIKTRGQQVTLRCSSQSGHNTVSWYQQALGQGPQFIFQYYREEENGRGNFPPRFSGLQFPNYSSELNVNALELDDSALYLCASNWGGTNYGYTFGSGTRLTVV.

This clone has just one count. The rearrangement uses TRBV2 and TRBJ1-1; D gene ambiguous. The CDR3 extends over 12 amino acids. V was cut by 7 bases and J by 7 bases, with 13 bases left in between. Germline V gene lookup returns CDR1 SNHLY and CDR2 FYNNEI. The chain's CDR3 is CASTTGLFEAFF. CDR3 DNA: TGTGCCAGCACCACCGGACTATTTGAAGCTTTCTTT. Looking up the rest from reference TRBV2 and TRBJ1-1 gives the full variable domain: EPEVTQTPSHQVTQMGQEVILRCVPISNHLYFYWYRQILGQKVEFLVSFYNNEISEKSEIFDDQFSVERPDGSNFTLKIRSTKLEDSAMYFCASTTGLFEAFFGQGTRLTVV.

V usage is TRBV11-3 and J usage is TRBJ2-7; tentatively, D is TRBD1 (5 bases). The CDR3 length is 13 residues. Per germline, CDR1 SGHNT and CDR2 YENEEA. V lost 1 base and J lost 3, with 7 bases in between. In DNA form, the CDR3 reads TGTGCCAGCAGCTTAGGGGGCGACTACGAGCAGTACTTC. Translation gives CASSLGGDYEQYF.

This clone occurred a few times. CDR3 coding DNA: TGTGCCAGCAGCTCATGGGGAGTGGAGACCCAGTACTTC. Translation: CASSSWGVETQYF. The genes are TRBV5-6 and TRBJ2-5, with D possibly matching TRBD2 (5 bases). CDR1 and CDR2 (germline): SGHDT, YYEEEE. V lost 3 bases and J lost 5, with 11 bases in between. This CDR3 is 13 amino acids long.

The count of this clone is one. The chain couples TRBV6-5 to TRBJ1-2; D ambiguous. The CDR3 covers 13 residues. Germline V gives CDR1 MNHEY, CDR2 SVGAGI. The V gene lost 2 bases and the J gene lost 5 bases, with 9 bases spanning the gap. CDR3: CASSYRDKYGYTF. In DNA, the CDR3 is TGTGCCAGCAGTTACCGGGATAAGTATGGCTACACCTTC.

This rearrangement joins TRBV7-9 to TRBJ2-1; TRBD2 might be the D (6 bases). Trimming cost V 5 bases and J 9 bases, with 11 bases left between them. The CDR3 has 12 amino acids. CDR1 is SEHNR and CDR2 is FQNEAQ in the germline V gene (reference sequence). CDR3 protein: CASSPSGFEQFF. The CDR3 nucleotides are TGTGCCAGCAGCCCGAGCGGGTTTGAGCAGTTCTTC.